This T cell receptor beta chain was obtained from a study of shared clonotypes between healthy human individuals. Regarding the study as a whole: It was only blood that was sampled, and tissue repertoires likely differ. It was the few donors that limited the genetic and exposure-history diversity represented. The sharing of about 5.3% of naive CD4 clonotypes was seen across several donors.

As concerns this clone: Its antigen is as yet unknown.

Researchers divided each subset's genomic DNA evenly across several immunoSEQ plates. Some clones are missing from TCRdb's copy, which holds only in-frame ones; the method was immunoSEQ multiplex PCR. The top ten hold about 1.5% of the sample, which has under 1,100,000 clones, roughly 75% seen once. CDR3 length: 16 amino acids. V lost 5 bases and J lost 5; bases outside the gene matches: 13. The germline gives CDR1 SGHTA, CDR2 FQGNSA. Sequenced input: memory CD4+ T cells sorted from blood. Subset denoted: CD45RA-negative fraction. The sequence was collected from a man between 18 and 35 years old in good health. The rearrangement joins TRBV7-2 to TRBJ1-1; TRBD1 aligns across 8 bases. CDR3 DNA: TGTGCCAGCAGCCGCCGGACAGGGTGGTCTGGGACTGAAGCTTTCTTT. Its protein product is CASSRRTGWSGTEAFF.